This T cell receptor beta chain stems from a study of cytomegalovirus exposure and HLA in healthy donors. General study findings and limits: Some V segments, TRBV6-2 and TRBV6-3 among them, were indistinguishable and were therefore excluded.

Germline CDR1 reads MNHEY; CDR2 reads SMNVEV (reference sequence). There are 15 residues in the CDR3. Trimming left V 7 bases short and J 3 bases short, with 13 bases between. Healthy bone marrow donors supplied every sample. Comments on this clone: No antigen is known for it.

PCR was performed using 60 Vbeta and 13 Jbeta primers. Some clones are missing from TCRdb's copy, which holds only in-frame ones; the method was immunoSEQ multiplex PCR. The repertoire holds some 150,000 clones, around 66% seen once, with around 2.9% in the top ten. The rearrangement links TRBV27 to TRBJ1-6; maybe TRBD1 (6 bases). This sequence was found in a woman aged 25 to 45 in good health and CMV-seropositive. Sequenced sample: PBMCs. CDR3 residues: CASTKRQDYNSPLHF. The CDR3 DNA is TGTGCCAGCACCAAACGACAGGACTATAATTCACCCCTCCACTTT.